The rows below give T cell receptor beta chains drawn from one sample of a study of persistence of HIV-infected CD4 T cells. These TCRs' antigens remain unknown. Produced via immunoSEQ multiplex PCR; TCRdb's table is partial and in-frame only. The sample yields 35,000 to 55,000 clones, roughly nine tenths seen once. Sample: CD4+ T cells sorted from PBMCs after approximately 18-hour stimulation, taken from a patient who received antiretroviral therapy. The receptors here all came from an adult man with HIV who was CMV-seropositive. Each CDR3 is given with its conserved first and last residue. The D gene is left open where the match is weak. Clone sizes are given selectively: once, few, many, or a class where the clone is expanded.

>TRBV4-2|-|TRBJ2-1|-
TGTGCCAGCAGCCAAGTGTGGGGGCCTAATGAGCAGTTCTTC
CASSQVWGPNEQFF
>TRBV5-1|-|TRBJ2-5|-
TGCGCCAGCAGCTTGGGGGGCAGGGGCGTTGGAGAGACCCAGTACTTC
CASSLGGRGVGETQYF
>TRBV7-9|-|TRBJ2-1|TRBD2
TGTGCCAGCAGCTTACTAGCGGGGGGCCCGGGGGAGCAGTTCTTC
CASSLLAGGPGEQFF
>TRBV5-1|-|TRBJ1-5|-
TGCGCCAGCAGCTCGTGGACTGGTCAGCCCCAGCATTTT
CASSSWTGQPQHF
>TRBV19|few|TRBJ1-3|-
TGTGCCAGTACCACCGACAGGAGCAACCGAAACACCATATATTTT
CASTTDRSNRNTIYF
>TRBV7-3|once|TRBJ2-2|TRBD2
TGTGCCAGCAGCCCGGGGACTAGTGGGGCCGGGGAGCTGTTTTTT
CASSPGTSGAGELFF
>TRBV6-1|-|TRBJ1-1|-
TGTGCCAGCAGTGAGTTGAACACTGAAGCTTTCTTT
CASSELNTEAFF
>TRBV24-1|-|TRBJ1-2|TRBD1
TGTGCCACCAGTGACACAGGGGGCGACTATGGCTACACCTTC
CATSDTGGDYGYTF
>TRBV7-2|-|TRBJ2-3|-
TGTGCCAGCAGCTTAGCGGGGGGGACAAGTCGCGATACGCAGTATTTT
CASSLAGGTSRDTQYF
>TRBV2|-|TRBJ2-7|-
TGTGCCAGCAATCAGACCCCTGAGCAGTACTTC
CASNQTPEQYF
>TRBV5-5|-|TRBJ1-2|TRBD1
TGTGCCAGCAGCCTGAAGGGAGGACAGGGTACAGCTAACTATGGCTACACCTTC
CASSLKGGQGTANYGYTF
>TRBV27|-|TRBJ1-4|-
TGTGCCAGCAGTCCGCCAGGGCGTAGGGAAAAACTGTCTTTT
CASSPPGRREKLSF
>TRBV4-2|-|TRBJ2-4|-
TGTGCCAGCAGCCAACAAACTAGAGCCAAAAACATTCAGTACTTC
CASSQQTRAKNIQYF
>TRBV3-1/TRBV3-2|-|TRBJ1-2|-
TGTGCCAGCAGCCGGGAAAGACAGTACTATGGCTACACCTTC
CASSRERQYYGYTF
>TRBV7-2|once|TRBJ2-2|TRBD2
TGTGCCAGCAACGGGGGGGCAACGAACACCGGGGAGCTGTTTTTT
CASNGGATNTGELFF
>TRBV24-1|-|TRBJ1-5|-
TGTGCCACCAGTGACGACAGTTATCAGCCCCAGCATTTT
CATSDDSYQPQHF